A single sample gave rise to the 23 T cell receptor beta chains below, sequenced in a study of high-grade serous ovarian cancer treatment subgroups. Repertoires were generated with immunoSEQ multiplex PCR, while TCRdb's copy carries only in-frame clones and drops some. The repertoire holds some 8,000 clones, with about 75% as singletons. Tumor tissue was taken before any definitive surgery or chemotherapy was given. Sequenced input: tumor tissue. The receptors stem from a human donor with high-grade serous ovarian cancer.

This clone was counted once. In nucleotides, the CDR3 is TGTGCCAGCAGCTTAAGGGCGGGGGGGGTCACAGATACGCAGTATTTT. Protein product: CASSLRAGGVTDTQYF. The V and J genes are TRBV7-8 and TRBJ2-3; the match to TRBD2 covers 9 bases. The CDR3 has 16 residues. The trim removed 2 bases at V and 2 bases at J, leaving 5 bases unmatched. CDR1 and CDR2 from the germline V gene are SGHVS and FQNEAQ. Looking up the rest from reference TRBV7-8 and TRBJ2-3 gives the full variable domain: GAGVSQSPRYKVAKRGQDVALRCDPISGHVSLFWYQQALGQGPEFLTYFQNEAQLDKSGLPSDRFFAERPEGSVSTLKIQRTQQEDSAVYLCASSLRAGGVTDTQYFGPGTRLTVL.

There are a few counts of this clone. V gene TRBV29-1 combines with J gene TRBJ2-7; TRBD1 matches at 8 bases. CDR3 size: 15 residues. V lost 6 bases to trimming and J lost 0 bases; unmatched junction nucleotides: 10. The germline V gene encodes CDR1 SQVTM and CDR2 ANQGSEA. DNA of the CDR3: TGCAGCGTACGCGGGACAGGACTAAGCTCCTACGAGCAGTACTTC. It encodes CSVRGTGLSSYEQYF.

The rearrangement uses TRBV7-7 and TRBJ1-2; TRBD1 agrees at 7 bases. Germline CDR1 reads SSHAT; CDR2 reads FNYEAQ (reference sequence). CDR3 length: 13 amino acids. V shed 5 bases, J shed 3 bases, and the junction held 3 bases outside the gene matches. The CDR3 bases are TGTGCCAGCAGCCCAGGGACAGACTATGGCTACACCTTC. This codes for CASSPGTDYGYTF.

This chain connects TRBV7-8 to TRBJ1-6; no definite D call. Trimming left V 1 base short and J 10 bases short, with 11 bases between. The CDR3 loop spans 14 amino acids. Germline V gives CDR1 SGHVS, CDR2 FQNEAQ. The CDR3 loop reads CASSLVGMGSPLHF. For the CDR3, the DNA is TGTGCCAGCAGCTTAGTGGGGATGGGGTCACCCCTCCACTTT.

This chain links TRBV5-1 with TRBJ2-6; D is possibly TRBD1 or TRBD2 (5 bases each). In germline, CDR1 is SGHRS, CDR2 YFSETQ. V lost 4 bases and J 2 bases, leaving 10 bases between the germline ends. The CDR3 contains 15 residues. The chain's CDR3 is CASSGDPPGANVLTF. In DNA, the CDR3 is TGCGCCAGCAGCGGGGACCCTCCTGGGGCCAACGTCCTGACTTTC.

This sequence joins TRBV7-9 and TRBJ2-1; TRBD1 aligns across 10 bases. The CDR3 has 15 residues. Trimming at V came to 5 bases and at J to 6 bases, leaving 7 bases not matched to a gene. Germline V gene data show CDR1 as SEHNR and CDR2 as FQNEAQ (reference sequence). The CDR3 region has the DNA TGTGCCAGCAGCGCCCGGGACAGGGGTGTCAATGAGCAGTTCTTC. It translates to CASSARDRGVNEQFF.

Only a few counts were recorded for this clone. V and J are TRBV7-2 and TRBJ1-5, with unresolved D. V was cut by 5 bases and J by 6 bases, with 11 bases left in between. The CDR3 contains 13 residues. Germline V gives CDR1 SGHTA, CDR2 FQGNSA. CDR3 protein: CASSSRFGQPQHF. The CDR3 DNA sequence: TGTGCCAGCAGCAGTAGGTTCGGTCAGCCCCAGCATTTT.

The rearrangement joins TRBV11-2 to TRBJ2-5; the D is unclear. V was clipped by 3 bases and J by 4 bases, with 3 bases between them. CDR1 is SGHAT and CDR2 is FQNNGV in the germline V gene. The CDR3 is 11 residues long. Written as DNA, the CDR3 is TGTGCCAGCAGCTTGGGAGAGACCCAGTACTTC. The encoded protein is CASSLGETQYF. Combining the CDR3 with reference TRBV11-2 and TRBJ2-5 gives the whole variable domain EAGVAQSPRYKIIEKRQSVAFWCNPISGHATLYWYQQILGQGPKLLIQFQNNGVVDDSQLPKDRFSAERLKGVDSTLKIQPAKLEDSAVYLCASSLGETQYFGPGTRLLVL.

The chain has TRBV6-5 and TRBJ1-4; no definite D call. Germline V gives CDR1 MNHEY, CDR2 SVGAGI. CDR3 length: 14 residues. V was cut by 6 bases and J by 7 bases, with 15 bases left in between. The CDR3 spells CASSPGSSGEKLFF. Here the CDR3 DNA reads TGTGCCAGCAGCCCGGGTTCCTCGGGTGAAAAACTGTTTTTT.

The chain employs TRBV5-1 and TRBJ1-4; TRBD1 matches at 9 bases. The CDR3 spans 15 residues. CDR1 is SGHRS, CDR2 YFSETQ, per germline. Trimming took 0 bases from V and 7 from J; bases not matched to a gene: 4. This CDR3 is CASSLVGDRVEKLFF. The CDR3 nucleotides are TGCGCCAGCAGCTTGGTGGGGGACAGGGTTGAAAAACTGTTTTTT.

This clone was seen a single time. V is TRBV7-9 and J is TRBJ2-5, with 8 bases matching TRBD2. The CDR3 is made up of 17 amino acids. V shed 5 bases, J shed 5 bases, and the junction held 16 bases outside the gene matches. Germline assignment: CDR1 SEHNR and CDR2 FQNEAQ (reference sequence). The CDR3 reads CASSVDGGGSLGETQYF. The CDR3 DNA reads TGTGCCAGCAGCGTAGACGGCGGGGGGTCTTTAGGGGAGACCCAGTACTTC.

The rearrangement joins TRBV5-4 to TRBJ2-7; 7 nucleotides align to TRBD1. The V and J ends lost 0 bases and 2 bases, in that order; junction bases with no gene match: 2. The germline V gene encodes CDR1 SGHNT and CDR2 YYREEE (reference sequence). This CDR3 region has 14 residues. The CDR3 spells CASSLEDRPYEQYF. For the CDR3, the DNA is TGTGCCAGCAGCTTGGAGGACAGGCCCTACGAGCAGTACTTC.

The CDR3 DNA is TGTGCCAGCAGTGAATTAGGGGCCGCCGTTAATTCACCCCTCCACTTT. Its protein product is CASSELGAAVNSPLHF. This chain connects TRBV6-1 to TRBJ1-6, with TRBD1 as a possible D gene (5 bases). The V gene's germline CDR1 is MNHNS and CDR2 SASEGT. V lost 2 bases and J lost 6, with 14 bases in between. CDR3 length equals 16 residues.

The rearrangement uses TRBV9 and TRBJ2-5; D not resolved. The germline V gene has CDR1 SGDLS and CDR2 YYNGEE. V lost 0 bases and J 3 bases, leaving 6 bases between the germline ends. The CDR3 has 13 amino acids. The CDR3 DNA reads as TGTGCCAGCAGCGTAGGGGTTAAAGAGACCCAGTACTTC. It encodes CASSVGVKETQYF. Full variable domain (remainder filled in from reference TRBV9 and TRBJ2-5): DSGVTQTPKHLITATGQRVTLRCSPRSGDLSVYWYQQSLDQGLQFLIQYYNGEERAKGNILERFSAQQFPDLHSELNLSSLELGDSALYFCASSVGVKETQYFGPGTRLLVL.

V and J are TRBV6-5 and TRBJ2-5, with 8 bases that match TRBD1. TRBJ2-7 explains the end of the DNA better; the J call may be wrong. The V gene's germline CDR1 is MNHEY and CDR2 SVGAGI. This CDR3 contains 15 residues. The CDR3 sequence: CASRRAGQGAYEQYF. CDR3 coding DNA: TGTGCCAGCAGACGGGCCGGGCAGGGGGCTTACGAGCAGTACTTC.

This chain's CDR3 is CASSLTGLISGNTIYF. CDR3 coding DNA: TGCGCCAGCAGCTTGACAGGGCTCATTTCTGGAAACACCATATATTTT. The chain recombines TRBV5-1 with TRBJ1-3; possible D gene TRBD1, 6 bases. This CDR3 has 16 residues. V was trimmed by 1 base and J by 1 base, leaving 12 bases between them. CDR1 and CDR2 from the germline V gene are SGHRS and YFSETQ.

V and J are TRBV9 and TRBJ2-3; tentative D call: TRBD1 (6 bases). The germline V and J ends were trimmed by 0 bases and 2 bases, with 16 bases remaining between them. Germline-derived CDR1 and CDR2 are SGDLS and YYNGEE. This CDR3 has 17 residues. The CDR3 sequence: CASSVDMGAVVTDTQYF. In DNA form, the CDR3 reads TGTGCCAGCAGCGTAGACATGGGGGCGGTGGTCACAGATACGCAGTATTTT.

V gene TRBV10-3 combines with J gene TRBJ1-6, with 8 bases matching TRBD1. Germline V gene lookup returns CDR1 ENHRY and CDR2 SYGVKD. This CDR3 is 15 amino acids long. The ends lost 6 bases at V and 5 bases at J; junction bases unmatched: 6. DNA for the CDR3: TGTGCCATCAGCCGTGACAGGGGTAATAATTCACCCCTCCACTTT. As protein: CAISRDRGNNSPLHF.

The J gene is TRBJ1-1, the V gene TRBV2, with D perhaps matching TRBD1 (6 bases). Between the trimmed V and J ends, which lost 2 bases and 1 base, there was a span of 11 bases. CDR1 and CDR2 from the germline V gene are SNHLY and FYNNEI. The CDR3 has 15 amino acids. The CDR3 DNA reads TGTGCCAGCAGTGAATCAGGGGCACAGAACACTGAAGCTTTCTTT. Translating gives CASSESGAQNTEAFF.

By frequency in the sample, this clone is medium-sized. The rearrangement links TRBV4-3 to TRBJ1-2; TRBD1 agrees at 8 bases. This CDR3 has 16 residues. The germline V gene has CDR1 LGHNA and CDR2 YSLEER. V lost 0 bases and J lost 9; bases outside the gene matches: 12. CDR3 nucleotide sequence: TGCGCCAGCAGCCAAGAGCTCAGCGAGACAGGGGTTAGCTACACCTTC. This codes for CASSQELSETGVSYTF.

This clone was counted a few times. The chain recombines TRBV5-5 with TRBJ2-6; D gene ambiguous. The CDR3 is made up of 18 amino acids. The ends were cut back, 4 bases at V and 0 bases at J, with 17 bases in the middle. Germline CDR1 SGHKS, CDR2 YYEKEE (reference sequence). The CDR3 DNA is TGTGCCAGCAGCCTCGCGGTAGGGTCTGGCTCTGGGGCCAACGTCCTGACTTTC. It is translated as CASSLAVGSGSGANVLTF.

V and J are TRBV11-2 and TRBJ1-1, with D possibly being TRBD1 (5 bases). CDR3 length: 13 residues. CDR1 is SGHAT, CDR2 FQNNGV, per germline. V was pared by 2 bases and J by 5 bases, with 9 bases between. CDR3 nucleotide sequence: TGTGCCAGCAGCTTACCGGGGGGAACTGAAGCTTTCTTT. Protein product: CASSLPGGTEAFF.

This sequence joins TRBV5-1 and TRBJ2-5, with a possible D match to TRBD2 (6 bases). CDR3 length: 14 amino acids. V was trimmed by 2 bases and J by 4 bases, leaving 12 bases between them. Germline CDR1 reads SGHRS; CDR2 reads YFSETQ. The CDR3 nucleotides are TGCGCCAGCAGCTTAAATTCCGGGGGAGAGACCCAGTACTTC. It encodes CASSLNSGGETQYF.